This T cell receptor (beta chain) emerged from a study of control samples from healthy donors and cancer patients. Trimming shortened V by 2 bases and J by 2 bases, and 9 bases separated the two germline ends. This CDR3 contains 14 residues. The germline V gene encodes CDR1 SGHAT and CDR2 FQNNGV. Measured with immunoSEQ multiplex PCR; TCRdb has only the in-frame clones, and not every one. This sample has 25,000 to 30,000 clones, with 80% to 90% found just once. In this sample, this clone turned up once. Sequenced: PBMCs. This receptor was obtained from a woman aged 40 to 50 with lung cancer. The rearrangement links TRBV11-2 to TRBJ1-2; no definite D call. CDR3 DNA sequence: TGTGCCAGCAGCTTACTGGGCAGAAACTATGGCTACACCTTC. It encodes CASSLLGRNYGYTF.